This entry concerns a single T cell receptor beta chain. The antigen is undetermined. The data were obtained in a study of a mutant IDH1 vaccine in newly diagnosed glioma. About the study: Scheduled for weeks 1, 3, 5, 7, 11, 15, 19 and 23, eight vaccinations were given to patients. Therapy received beforehand was radiotherapy, temozolomide, or both, with most patients given both. Beginning 4-6 weeks after radiotherapy alone, or with temozolomide cycles, vaccination took place.

Only in-frame clones appear in the TCRdb table, and some are missing; sequencing was by immunoSEQ multiplex PCR. The table has under 45,000 clones, around 90% seen once; the top ten hold 3.9%. The time point here: week 23, last vaccination. It was 300 ug of mutant IDH1 20-mer peptide that made up each vaccine dose, given with topical imiquimod. New WHO grade 3 or 4 IDH1-mutant, ATRX-lost astrocytomas were present in all donors. The source is a man aged 45-65 years with glioma. Sequences were derived from PBMCs, sampled from a glioma patient whose treatment included an IDH1 peptide vaccine.

The CDR3 nucleotides are TGCGCCAGCTCAAGGCAAGCGGGAGGGTCATCCTACAATGAGCAGTTCTTC. As protein: CASSRQAGGSSYNEQFF. The chain couples TRBV5-1 to TRBJ2-1; 10 bases fit TRBD2. Per germline, CDR1 SGHRS and CDR2 YFSETQ. CDR3 length: 17 residues. V gave up 7 bases and J gave up 1 base; unmatched junction bases: 11.